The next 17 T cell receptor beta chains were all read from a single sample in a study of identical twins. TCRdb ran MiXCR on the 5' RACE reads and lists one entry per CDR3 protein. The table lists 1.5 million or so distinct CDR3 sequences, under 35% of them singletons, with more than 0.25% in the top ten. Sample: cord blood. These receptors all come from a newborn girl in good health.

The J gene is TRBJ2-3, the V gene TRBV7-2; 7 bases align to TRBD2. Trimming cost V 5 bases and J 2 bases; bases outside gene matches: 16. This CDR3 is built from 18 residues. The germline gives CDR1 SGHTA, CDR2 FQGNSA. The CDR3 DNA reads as TGTGCCAGCAGCGTACTTATAACGACTAGCTACTTCACAGATACGCAGTATTTT. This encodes CASSVLITTSYFTDTQYF.

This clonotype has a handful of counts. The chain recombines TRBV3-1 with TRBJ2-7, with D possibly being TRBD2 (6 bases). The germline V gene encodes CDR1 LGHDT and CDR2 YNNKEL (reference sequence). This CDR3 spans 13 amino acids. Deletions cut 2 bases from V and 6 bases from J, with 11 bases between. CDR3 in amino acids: CASSQIAGREQYF. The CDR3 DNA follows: TGTGCCAGCAGCCAAATTGCGGGGCGCGAGCAGTACTTC.

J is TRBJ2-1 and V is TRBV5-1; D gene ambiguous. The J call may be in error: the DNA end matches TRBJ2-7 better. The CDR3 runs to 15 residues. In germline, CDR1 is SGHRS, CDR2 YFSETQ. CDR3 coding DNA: TGCGCCAGCAGCTCTCTTTCCGGGCCCAACAATGAGCAGTACTTC. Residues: CASSSLSGPNNEQYF.

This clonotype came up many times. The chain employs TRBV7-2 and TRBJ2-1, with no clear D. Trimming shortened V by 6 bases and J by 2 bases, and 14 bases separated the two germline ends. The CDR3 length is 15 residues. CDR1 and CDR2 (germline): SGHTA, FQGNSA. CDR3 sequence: CASSSTLRTYNEQFF. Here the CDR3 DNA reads TGTGCCAGCAGTAGTACGCTACGAACCTACAATGAGCAGTTCTTC.

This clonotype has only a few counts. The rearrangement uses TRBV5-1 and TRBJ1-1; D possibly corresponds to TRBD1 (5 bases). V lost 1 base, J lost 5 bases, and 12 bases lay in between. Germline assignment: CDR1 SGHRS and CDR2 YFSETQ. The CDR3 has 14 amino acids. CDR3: CASSLSGGWTEAFF. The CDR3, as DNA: TGCGCCAGCAGCTTGTCGGGGGGATGGACTGAAGCTTTCTTT.

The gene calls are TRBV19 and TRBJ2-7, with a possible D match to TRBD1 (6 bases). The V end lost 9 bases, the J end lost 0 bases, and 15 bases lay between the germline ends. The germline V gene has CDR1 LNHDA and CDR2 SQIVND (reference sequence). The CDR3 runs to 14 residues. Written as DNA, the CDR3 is TGTGCCAGCAAGAGGCAGGGGAGCTCCTACGAGCAGTACTTC. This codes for CASKRQGSSYEQYF. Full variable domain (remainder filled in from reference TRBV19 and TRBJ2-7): DGGITQSPKYLFRKEGQNVTLSCEQNLNHDAMYWYRQDPGQGLRLIYYSQIVNDFQKGDIAEGYSVSREKKESFPLTVTSAQKNPTAFYLCASKRQGSSYEQYFGPGTRLTVT.

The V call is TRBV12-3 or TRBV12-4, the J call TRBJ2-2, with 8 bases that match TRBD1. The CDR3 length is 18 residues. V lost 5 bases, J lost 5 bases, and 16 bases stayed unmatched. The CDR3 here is CASSPRGRPLNLTGELFF. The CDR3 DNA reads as TGTGCCAGCAGTCCCAGGGGGCGTCCTCTGAACCTAACCGGGGAGCTGTTTTTT.

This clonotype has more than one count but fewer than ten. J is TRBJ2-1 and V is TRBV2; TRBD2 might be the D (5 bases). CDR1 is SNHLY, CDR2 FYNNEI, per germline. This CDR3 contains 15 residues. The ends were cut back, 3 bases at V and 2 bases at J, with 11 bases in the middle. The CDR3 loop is CASSDPRRTYNEQFF. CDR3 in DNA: TGTGCCAGCAGTGATCCCAGGAGGACCTACAATGAGCAGTTCTTC.

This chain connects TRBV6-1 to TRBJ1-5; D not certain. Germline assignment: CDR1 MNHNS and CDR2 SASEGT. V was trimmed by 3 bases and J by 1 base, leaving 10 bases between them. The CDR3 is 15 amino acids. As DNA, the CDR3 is TGTGCCAGCAGTGATCACTATTCGAGCAATCAGCCCCAGCATTTT. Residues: CASSDHYSSNQPQHF.

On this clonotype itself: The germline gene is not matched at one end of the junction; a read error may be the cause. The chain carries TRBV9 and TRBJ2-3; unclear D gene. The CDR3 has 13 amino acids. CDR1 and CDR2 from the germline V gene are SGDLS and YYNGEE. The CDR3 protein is CASSVDSTDAQYF. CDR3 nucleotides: TGTGCCAGCAGCGTAGATAGCACAGATGCGCAGTATTTT.

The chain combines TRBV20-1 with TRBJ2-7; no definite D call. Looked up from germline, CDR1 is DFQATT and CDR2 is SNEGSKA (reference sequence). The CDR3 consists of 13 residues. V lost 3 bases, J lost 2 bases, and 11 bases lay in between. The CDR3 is CSASAVTTYEQYF. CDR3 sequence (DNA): TGCAGTGCTAGCGCGGTCACCACCTACGAGCAGTACTTC.

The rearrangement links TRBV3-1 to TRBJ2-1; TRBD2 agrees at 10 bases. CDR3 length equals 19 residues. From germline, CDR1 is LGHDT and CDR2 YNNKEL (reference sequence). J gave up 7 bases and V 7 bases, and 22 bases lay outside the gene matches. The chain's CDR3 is CASKIGGGLAGGSGNEQFF. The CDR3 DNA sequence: TGTGCCAGCAAAATTGGGGGGGGTTTAGCGGGAGGCTCTGGGAATGAGCAGTTCTTC.

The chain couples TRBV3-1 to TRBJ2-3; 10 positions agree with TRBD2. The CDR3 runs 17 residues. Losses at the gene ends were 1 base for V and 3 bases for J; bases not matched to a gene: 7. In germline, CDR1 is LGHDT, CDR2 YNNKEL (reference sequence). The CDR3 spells CASSQVSSGRYTDTQYF. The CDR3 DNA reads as TGTGCCAGCAGCCAAGTTTCTAGCGGGAGATATACAGATACGCAGTATTTT.

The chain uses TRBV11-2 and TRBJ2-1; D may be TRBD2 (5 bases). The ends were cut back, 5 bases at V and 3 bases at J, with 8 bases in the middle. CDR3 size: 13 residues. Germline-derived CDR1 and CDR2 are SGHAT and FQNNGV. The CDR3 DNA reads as TGTGCCAGCAGCCCACTAGTCTACAATGAGCAGTTCTTC. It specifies CASSPLVYNEQFF. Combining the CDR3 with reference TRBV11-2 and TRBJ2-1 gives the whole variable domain EAGVAQSPRYKIIEKRQSVAFWCNPISGHATLYWYQQILGQGPKLLIQFQNNGVVDDSQLPKDRFSAERLKGVDSTLKIQPAKLEDSAVYLCASSPLVYNEQFFGPGTRLTVL.

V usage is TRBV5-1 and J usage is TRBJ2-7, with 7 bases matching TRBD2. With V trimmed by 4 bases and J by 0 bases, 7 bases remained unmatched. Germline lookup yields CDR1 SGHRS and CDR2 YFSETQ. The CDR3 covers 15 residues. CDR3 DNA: TGCGCCAGCAGCAGGGCTAGCGGCTCCTCCTACGAGCAGTACTTC. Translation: CASSRASGSSYEQYF. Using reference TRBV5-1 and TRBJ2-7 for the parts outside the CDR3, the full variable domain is KAGVTQTPRYLIKTRGQQVTLSCSPISGHRSVSWYQQTPGQGLQFLFEYFSETQRNKGNFPGRFSGRQFSNSRSEMNVSTLELGDSALYLCASSRASGSSYEQYFGPGTRLTVT.

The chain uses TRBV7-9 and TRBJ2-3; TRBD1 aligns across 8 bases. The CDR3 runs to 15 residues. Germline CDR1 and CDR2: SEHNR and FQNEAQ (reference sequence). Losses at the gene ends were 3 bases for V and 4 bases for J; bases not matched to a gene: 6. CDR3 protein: CASSLQGASPDTQYF. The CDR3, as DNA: TGTGCCAGCAGCTTGCAGGGGGCTTCCCCAGATACGCAGTATTTT.

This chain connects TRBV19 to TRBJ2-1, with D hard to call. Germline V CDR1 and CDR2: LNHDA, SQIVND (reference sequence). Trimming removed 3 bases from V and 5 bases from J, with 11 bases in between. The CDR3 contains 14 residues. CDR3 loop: CASSIVLGNNEQFF. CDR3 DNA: TGTGCCAGTAGTATTGTCCTGGGGAACAATGAGCAGTTCTTC.